Presented here are 10 T cell receptor beta chains from one specimen sequenced in a study of T-cell memory formation after mild COVID-19. TCRdb reprocessed the 5' RACE reads via MiXCR and lists one record per CDR3 protein. Of 140,000 to 150,000 distinct CDR3 sequences in the sample, roughly a quarter are singletons; the top ten hold approximately 24%. Sequencing was carried out using PBMCs or a T cell subset sorted from them (not recorded which). The receptors shown here come from an adult woman who had mild COVID-19 (a few samples of this study predate the infection). Cell type and time point are not known.

This sequence joins TRBV12-3 or TRBV12-4 and TRBJ2-7, with D tentatively TRBD2 (6 bases). The CDR3 loop spans 16 amino acids. Trimming removed 3 bases at V and 0 bases at J, with 15 bases between. The CDR3 bases are TGTGCCAGCAGTTTGTCCCCGGGAGTCAGCTCCTACGAGCAGTACTTC. It encodes CASSLSPGVSSYEQYF.

This clonotype was seen more than once but under ten times. The chain recombines TRBV5-6 with TRBJ1-5; D is possibly TRBD1 (5 bases). There are 14 residues in the CDR3. V lost 7 bases and J 7 bases, leaving 18 bases between the germline ends. Per the germline V gene, CDR1 is SGHDT and CDR2 is YYEEEE. The CDR3 region has the DNA TGTGCCAGCGGGTTTGGGGGAAGAGGACAGCCCCAGCATTTT. Residues: CASGFGGRGQPQHF. Full variable domain (remainder filled in from reference TRBV5-6 and TRBJ1-5): DAGVTQSPTHLIKTRGQQVTLRCSPKSGHDTVSWYQQALGQGPQFIFQYYEEEERQRGNFPDRFSGHQFPNYSSELNVNALLLGDSALYLCASGFGGRGQPQHFGDGTRLSIL.

CDR3 bases: TGTGCCAGTAGTCCTAGTCCCAGGGCTAACACCGGGGAGCTGTTTTTT. Translated, it gives CASSPSPRANTGELFF. This chain connects TRBV19 to TRBJ2-2; possibly TRBD1 for D (5 bases). Trimming cost V 5 bases and J 2 bases, with 15 bases left between them. The germline V gene has CDR1 LNHDA and CDR2 SQIVND (reference sequence). The CDR3 contains 16 residues.

The V call is TRBV7-9, the J call TRBJ1-2; D is undetermined. Germline V lookup: CDR1 SEHNR, CDR2 FQNEAQ (reference sequence). This CDR3 region has 16 residues. With 4 bases removed from V and 7 bases from J, the gap between germline ends came to 22 bases. The CDR3 protein is CASSSSGEGRERGYTF. Here the CDR3 DNA reads TGTGCCAGCAGCTCTTCTGGGGAGGGCAGAGAACGTGGCTACACCTTC.

This clonotype was recorded many times. DNA of the CDR3: TGCAGCGTTGAAGATGGCGAAGGGAATGAGCAGTTCTTC. It encodes CSVEDGEGNEQFF. This chain links TRBV29-1 with TRBJ2-1; D not resolved. The V gene's germline CDR1 is SQVTM and CDR2 ANQGSEA. The V end was cut by 0 bases, the J end by 7 bases, with 10 bases between. This CDR3 is built from 13 residues.

CDR3 in DNA: TGTGCCAGCAGCTCAAACGCGGTGAACTACGAGCAGTACTTC. This encodes CASSSNAVNYEQYF. The chain carries TRBV7-2 and TRBJ2-7; D is ambiguous. The CDR3 spans 14 residues. Per the germline V gene, CDR1 is SGHTA and CDR2 is FQGNSA. The V and J ends lost 4 bases and 3 bases respectively, with 13 bases between them.

This chain connects TRBV6-6 to TRBJ2-3; D possibly uses TRBD1 or TRBD2 (5 bases each). V dropped 2 bases and J dropped 0 bases, with 12 bases sitting between them. The germline V gene encodes CDR1 MNHNY and CDR2 SVGAGI (reference sequence). The CDR3 has 16 amino acids. The CDR3 DNA sequence: TGTGCCAGCAGTTACGGAGGTGGGGGTAGCACAGATACGCAGTATTTT. This codes for CASSYGGGGSTDTQYF.

The sample holds a few counts of this clonotype. This chain connects TRBV12-3 or TRBV12-4 to TRBJ1-3, with D possibly matching TRBD1 (5 bases). The ends were cut back, 11 bases at V and 2 bases at J, with 13 bases in the middle. This CDR3 comprises 13 residues. The DNA of the CDR3 is TGTGCCGGCCGGGACTCCCCTGGAAACACCATATATTTT. As protein: CAGRDSPGNTIYF.

The chain is built from TRBV5-8 and TRBJ2-7; D is undetermined. The CDR3 extends over 12 amino acids. Per germline, CDR1 SGHTS and CDR2 YDEGEE. Trimming cost V 4 bases and J 2 bases, with 7 bases left between them. The CDR3 bases are TGTGCCAGCAGCCGGAAACCCTACGAGCAGTACTTC. It encodes CASSRKPYEQYF.

This clonotype came up a few times. The chain uses TRBV6-1 and TRBJ2-4, with a possible D match to TRBD1 (7 bases). The CDR3 runs to 14 residues. Germline V lookup: CDR1 MNHNS, CDR2 SASEGT. The CDR3 nucleotides read TGTGCTGTCAACGCTGCCCGACAGGGAGGAAGGGAGTACTTC. It encodes CAVNAARQGGREYF.